The T cell receptor beta chain under discussion was sequenced for a study of cytomegalovirus exposure and HLA in healthy donors. 13 Jbeta primers and 60 Vbeta primers were used for the PCR. Assay: immunoSEQ multiplex PCR; the TCRdb copy retains only in-frame clones and omits some. The sample has 150,000 to 170,000 clones; 80% are singletons. CDR3 size: 12 residues. Germline CDR1 SQVTM, CDR2 ANQGSEA. What was sequenced was PBMCs. The origin of this receptor is a woman in her forties in good health and CMV-seropositive. The rearrangement links TRBV29-1 to TRBJ1-2, with TRBD1 matching over 7 bases. Written as DNA, the CDR3 is TGCAGGGCCGGGACAGTAAGTTATGGCTACACCTTC. It is translated as CRAGTVSYGYTF. Full variable domain (remainder filled in from reference TRBV29-1 and TRBJ1-2): SAVISQKPSRDICQRGTSLTIQCQVDSQVTMMFWYRQQPGQSLTLIATANQGSEATYESGFVIDKFPISRPNLTFSTLTVSNMSPEDSSIYLCRAGTVSYGYTFGSGTRLTVV.